The rows below give T cell receptor beta chains drawn from one sample of a study of OX40 agonist ivuxolimab in advanced cancers. The protocol was immunoSEQ multiplex PCR, while the TCRdb copy is restricted to in-frame clones and leaves out a portion. This sample has more than 25,000 clones, with 80% to 85% found just once. Sequencing was performed on CD4+ or CD8+ T cells sorted from blood, taken in a trial of the OX40 agonist ivuxolimab. The receptors here all came from an adult with an advanced solid tumor such as melanoma, head and neck, liver or kidney cancer. The CDR3 runs from the conserved cysteine through the conserved F or W. Each record gives: CDR3 protein, CDR3 DNA, J gene, clone size, D gene, V gene. The D gene is left open where the match is weak. Clone size is given for some rows only: seen once, a few or many times, or a class if the clone is expanded.

CDR3 protein: CASSYTGLGEQFF
CDR3 DNA: TGTGCCAGCAGTTACACAGGGCTGGGTGAGCAGTTCTTC
J gene: TRBJ2-1
clone size: -
D gene: -
V gene: TRBV6-5

CDR3 protein: CASSFSVGANTGELFF
CDR3 DNA: TGTGCCAGCAGCTTTAGTGTAGGGGCGAACACCGGGGAGCTGTTTTTT
J gene: TRBJ2-2
clone size: -
D gene: -
V gene: TRBV7-6

CDR3 protein: CASSITGEGNQPQHF
CDR3 DNA: TGTGCCAGCAGCATAACAGGGGAGGGCAATCAGCCCCAGCATTTT
J gene: TRBJ1-5
clone size: few
D gene: TRBD1
V gene: TRBV6-4

CDR3 protein: CASSLEVLGHGNTIYF
CDR3 DNA: TGTGCCAGCAGCTTGGAAGTTCTGGGGCATGGAAACACCATATATTTT
J gene: TRBJ1-3
clone size: -
D gene: -
V gene: TRBV5-8

CDR3 protein: CASSPGTSRADTQYF
CDR3 DNA: TGTGCCAGCAGTCCCGGGACTAGCAGGGCAGATACGCAGTATTTT
J gene: TRBJ2-3
clone size: -
D gene: TRBD2
V gene: TRBV27

CDR3 protein: CAISGESDRGVLYEQYF
CDR3 DNA: TGTGCCATCAGTGGGGAAAGTGACAGGGGAGTGCTCTACGAGCAGTACTTC
J gene: TRBJ2-7
clone size: once
D gene: TRBD1
V gene: TRBV10-3

CDR3 protein: CASSQEGQTNTEAFF
CDR3 DNA: TGCGCCAGCAGCCAAGAGGGACAGACGAACACTGAAGCTTTCTTT
J gene: TRBJ1-1
clone size: -
D gene: TRBD1
V gene: TRBV4-1

CDR3 protein: CAWSVGQLNTEAFF
CDR3 DNA: TGTGCCTGGAGTGTGGGACAGCTTAACACTGAAGCTTTCTTT
J gene: TRBJ1-1
clone size: -
D gene: TRBD1
V gene: TRBV30

CDR3 protein: CASRRDRVYEQYF
CDR3 DNA: TGTGCCAGCCGCCGGGACAGGGTCTACGAGCAGTACTTC
J gene: TRBJ2-7
clone size: -
D gene: TRBD1
V gene: TRBV27

CDR3 protein: CAWSVTGFEQYF
CDR3 DNA: TGTGCCTGGAGTGTCACGGGTTTCGAGCAGTACTTC
J gene: TRBJ2-7
clone size: once
D gene: -
V gene: TRBV30

CDR3 protein: CASKGILDEQYF
CDR3 DNA: TGTGCCAGCAAGGGGATTCTGGACGAGCAGTACTTC
J gene: TRBJ2-7
clone size: -
D gene: -
V gene: TRBV27

CDR3 protein: CASSPGDGWETQYF
CDR3 DNA: TGTGCCAGCAGCCCAGGGGACGGATGGGAGACCCAGTACTTC
J gene: TRBJ2-5
clone size: few
D gene: -
V gene: TRBV11-2

CDR3 protein: CASSPDTEMQNTGELFF
CDR3 DNA: TGTGCCAGCTCACCAGATACTGAGATGCAAAACACCGGGGAGCTGTTTTTT
J gene: TRBJ2-2
clone size: -
D gene: -
V gene: TRBV18

CDR3 protein: CASSLEGWSTDTQYF
CDR3 DNA: TGTGCCAGCAGCTTAGAGGGTTGGTCCACAGATACGCAGTATTTT
J gene: TRBJ2-3
clone size: few
D gene: -
V gene: TRBV11-2

CDR3 protein: CASSLSTGGEFNAPGYTF
CDR3 DNA: TGCGCCAGCAGCTTGTCCACAGGGGGCGAATTCAATGCCCCGGGCTACACCTTC
J gene: TRBJ1-2
clone size: -
D gene: TRBD1
V gene: TRBV5-1

CDR3 protein: CASSSLSLLDNEQFF
CDR3 DNA: TGTGCCAGCAGCTCCCTTAGCCTTCTAGACAATGAGCAGTTCTTC
J gene: TRBJ2-1
clone size: -
D gene: -
V gene: TRBV5-6

CDR3 protein: CASSLRSSGTTNEKLFF
CDR3 DNA: TGCGCCAGCAGCTTAAGATCGTCTGGAACAACTAATGAAAAACTGTTTTTT
J gene: TRBJ1-4
clone size: -
D gene: -
V gene: TRBV5-1

CDR3 protein: CSVEDEASGGVETQYF
CDR3 DNA: TGCAGCGTTGAAGATGAAGCTAGCGGGGGGGTGGAGACCCAGTACTTC
J gene: TRBJ2-5
clone size: -
D gene: TRBD2
V gene: TRBV29-1

CDR3 protein: CASSLDDSTYEQYF
CDR3 DNA: TGTGCCAGCAGCTTAGACGACAGCACCTACGAGCAGTACTTC
J gene: TRBJ2-7
clone size: -
D gene: -
V gene: TRBV7-8

CDR3 protein: CASSSDLSSYNEQFF
CDR3 DNA: TGTGCCAGCAGCTCGGACTTGAGCTCCTACAATGAGCAGTTCTTC
J gene: TRBJ2-1
clone size: -
D gene: -
V gene: TRBV6-6

CDR3 protein: CASGPGPYEQYF
CDR3 DNA: TGTGCCAGCGGCCCGGGCCCCTACGAGCAGTACTTC
J gene: TRBJ2-7
clone size: -
D gene: -
V gene: TRBV6-6

CDR3 protein: CASSPHRESQPQHF
CDR3 DNA: TGCGCCAGCAGCCCGCATAGGGAGAGTCAGCCCCAGCATTTT
J gene: TRBJ1-5
clone size: -
D gene: -
V gene: TRBV4-1

CDR3 protein: CASSLRQYSTDTQYF
CDR3 DNA: TGTGCCAGCAGTTTACGGCAGTACAGCACAGATACGCAGTATTTT
J gene: TRBJ2-3
clone size: -
D gene: -
V gene: TRBV27

CDR3 protein: CASSQDVRSSYNEQFF
CDR3 DNA: TGCGCCAGCAGCCAAGATGTGCGTAGCTCCTACAATGAGCAGTTCTTC
J gene: TRBJ2-1
clone size: -
D gene: -
V gene: TRBV4-1

CDR3 protein: CAWSPRATPPGELFF
CDR3 DNA: TGTGCCTGGAGTCCACGAGCTACCCCCCCCGGGGAGCTGTTTTTT
J gene: TRBJ2-2
clone size: -
D gene: -
V gene: TRBV30

CDR3 protein: CASSYSGSYEQYF
CDR3 DNA: TGTGCCAGCAGTTACAGTGGCTCCTACGAGCAGTACTTC
J gene: TRBJ2-7
clone size: -
D gene: -
V gene: TRBV6-5

CDR3 protein: CASSSESGGRDTQYF
CDR3 DNA: TGTGCCAGCAGCTCCGAAAGCGGGGGTCGGGATACGCAGTATTTT
J gene: TRBJ2-3
clone size: -
D gene: TRBD2
V gene: TRBV7-9

CDR3 protein: CASSLEGAPGANVLTF
CDR3 DNA: TGTGCCAGCAGCTTGGAGGGGGCGCCGGGGGCCAACGTCCTGACTTTC
J gene: TRBJ2-6
clone size: -
D gene: TRBD1
V gene: TRBV5-6

CDR3 protein: CAIKRGGPQYNEQFF
CDR3 DNA: TGTGCCATCAAACGGGGGGGGCCGCAGTACAATGAGCAGTTCTTC
J gene: TRBJ2-1
clone size: -
D gene: TRBD2
V gene: TRBV10-3

CDR3 protein: CASRAGQGGKLFF
CDR3 DNA: TGTGCCAGCAGGGCGGGACAGGGCGGAAAACTGTTTTTT
J gene: TRBJ1-4
clone size: -
D gene: TRBD1
V gene: TRBV2

CDR3 protein: CASSQGGDTQYF
CDR3 DNA: TGCGCCAGCAGCCAAGGCGGGGATACGCAGTATTTT
J gene: TRBJ2-3
clone size: -
D gene: -
V gene: TRBV4-1

CDR3 protein: CASSLTSGSQETQYF
CDR3 DNA: TGTGCCAGCAGCTTAACTAGCGGAAGCCAAGAGACCCAGTACTTC
J gene: TRBJ2-5
clone size: -
D gene: TRBD2
V gene: TRBV5-4

CDR3 protein: CASSLARLGNGLGANVLTF
CDR3 DNA: TGTGCCAGCAGCTTAGCGCGGCTGGGAAACGGGCTTGGGGCCAACGTCCTGACTTTC
J gene: TRBJ2-6
clone size: -
D gene: -
V gene: TRBV7-6

CDR3 protein: CASSFYAVNTEAFF
CDR3 DNA: TGTGCCAGCAGTTTTTACGCAGTGAACACTGAAGCTTTCTTT
J gene: TRBJ1-1
clone size: -
D gene: -
V gene: TRBV27

CDR3 protein: CASSFGRGRELFF
CDR3 DNA: TGTGCCAGCAGTTTTGGGAGGGGTCGGGAGCTGTTTTTT
J gene: TRBJ2-2
clone size: -
D gene: TRBD2
V gene: TRBV27

CDR3 protein: CASSVAPGGGDPDTEAFF
CDR3 DNA: TGTGCCAGCAGCGTAGCCCCAGGAGGAGGGGATCCAGACACTGAAGCTTTCTTT
J gene: TRBJ1-1
clone size: -
D gene: -
V gene: TRBV9

CDR3 protein: CASSGLGGIEAFF
CDR3 DNA: TGTGCCAGCAGTGGGCTGGGGGGTATTGAAGCTTTCTTT
J gene: TRBJ1-1
clone size: -
D gene: -
V gene: TRBV28

CDR3 protein: CASSQEIAGAYEQYF
CDR3 DNA: TGTGCCAGCAGCCAAGAGATAGCGGGGGCCTACGAGCAGTACTTC
J gene: TRBJ2-7
clone size: -
D gene: TRBD2
V gene: TRBV4-2

CDR3 protein: CASSFLTGRDTEAFF
CDR3 DNA: TGTGCCAGCAGCTTTCTAACAGGGAGGGACACTGAAGCTTTCTTT
J gene: TRBJ1-1
clone size: once
D gene: -
V gene: TRBV5-6

CDR3 protein: CASSPRGSGGDNEQFF
CDR3 DNA: TGTGCCAGCAGCCCCCGAGGTAGCGGGGGTGACAATGAGCAGTTCTTC
J gene: TRBJ2-1
clone size: few
D gene: TRBD2
V gene: TRBV13

CDR3 protein: CASSSRTSGVEETQYF
CDR3 DNA: TGTGCCAGCAGCTCCCGGACTAGCGGAGTGGAGGAGACCCAGTACTTC
J gene: TRBJ2-5
clone size: -
D gene: TRBD2
V gene: TRBV9

CDR3 protein: CASSQLFTGDTEAFF
CDR3 DNA: TGCGCCAGCAGCCAGCTATTTACGGGAGACACTGAAGCTTTCTTT
J gene: TRBJ1-1
clone size: few
D gene: -
V gene: TRBV4-3

CDR3 protein: CASSSYRGMGYTF
CDR3 DNA: TGTGCCAGCAGCTCTTACAGGGGGATGGGCTACACCTTC
J gene: TRBJ1-2
clone size: -
D gene: TRBD1
V gene: TRBV5-6

CDR3 protein: CASSLAPSRFNEQFF
CDR3 DNA: TGTGCCAGCAGCTTAGCGCCTTCTCGGTTCAATGAGCAGTTCTTC
J gene: TRBJ2-1
clone size: -
D gene: -
V gene: TRBV7-2

CDR3 protein: CASSFRNNQPQHF
CDR3 DNA: TGTGCCAGCAGCTTCAGGAATAATCAGCCCCAGCATTTT
J gene: TRBJ1-5
clone size: once
D gene: -
V gene: TRBV7-2

CDR3 protein: CASSLAPEAYEQYF
CDR3 DNA: TGTGCCAGCAGCTTGGCGCCTGAAGCCTACGAGCAGTACTTC
J gene: TRBJ2-7
clone size: few
D gene: -
V gene: TRBV5-4

CDR3 protein: CAWSEAGGVQYF
CDR3 DNA: TGTGCCTGGAGTGAAGCGGGGGGGGTCCAGTATTTT
J gene: TRBJ2-3
clone size: -
D gene: TRBD2
V gene: TRBV30

CDR3 protein: CATSRDFSGTSNYGYTF
CDR3 DNA: TGTGCCACCAGCAGAGATTTTTCCGGGACATCTAACTATGGCTACACCTTC
J gene: TRBJ1-2
clone size: -
D gene: -
V gene: TRBV15